This T cell receptor beta chain was profiled in a study of OX40 agonist ivuxolimab in advanced cancers. Study-wide background: Partial responses were recorded for three patients, including one with hepatocellular carcinoma and two with cutaneous melanoma.

From germline, CDR1 is SGHTA and CDR2 FQGNSA. Trimming stripped 1 base from V and 7 bases from J, with 10 bases between. The CDR3 covers 13 residues. Sequencing was performed with immunoSEQ multiplex PCR; in TCRdb, only in-frame clones are kept and a portion is missing. Counted here are approximately 23,000 clones, about 86% occurring once; the ten biggest clones make up roughly 15%. Study observations and caveats: The mean number of expanded clones was higher in CD8+ T cells than in CD4+. Dosing at 0.1 to 3.0 mg/kg was accompanied by clonal expansion of CD4+ and CD8+ blood T cells by week 6.

Prior autoimmune disease or systemic immunosuppression barred patients. Points on this clone: Its target is unknown.

The clonotype comes from an adult with an advanced solid tumor such as melanoma, head and neck, liver or kidney cancer. The sample was CD4+ or CD8+ T cells sorted from blood, taken in a trial of the OX40 agonist ivuxolimab. V gene TRBV7-2 combines with J gene TRBJ1-1; D possibly corresponds to TRBD1 (5 bases). The CDR3 sequence: CASSLGDGYEAFF. Written as DNA, the CDR3 is TGTGCCAGCAGCTTAGGGGACGGCTATGAAGCTTTCTTT.